The rows below give T cell receptor beta chains drawn from one sample of a study of cytomegalovirus exposure and HLA in healthy donors. The table came from immunoSEQ multiplex PCR; TCRdb's copy has only in-frame clones and leaves some out. Among 160,000 or so clones listed, roughly 85% were seen once. The specimen was PBMCs. The receptors stem from a man younger than 40 in good health and CMV-seronegative. Each CDR3 is given with its conserved first and last residue. The order of the fields is clone size, V gene, D gene, J gene, CDR3 DNA, CDR3 protein. A D gene is named only where the DNA matches it firmly. Expanded clones get a size class; other rows say once, few or many, or leave the size out.

>.|TRBV25-1|.|TRBJ2-7
TGTGCCAGCAGTGAATGGGGGGATAGTGGGGAGCAGTACTTC
CASSEWGDSGEQYF
>.|TRBV11-3|.|TRBJ2-2
TGTGCCAGCAGCTGGTCGTGGGGGGAGGACACCGGGGAGCTGTTTTTT
CASSWSWGEDTGELFF
>.|TRBV7-2|.|TRBJ1-2
TGTGCCAGCACCCCTTTTTCCAGCTATGGCTACACCTTC
CASTPFSSYGYTF
>.|TRBV19|TRBD1|TRBJ1-5
TGTGCCAGTAGTGTGACGACAGGGCCAAGCAATCAGCCCCAGCATTTT
CASSVTTGPSNQPQHF
>.|TRBV5-1|TRBD1|TRBJ1-2
TGCGCCAGCAGCCTAGGGACAGGGAACGGCTACACCTTC
CASSLGTGNGYTF
>once|TRBV10-3|TRBD1|TRBJ2-7
TGTGCCATCAGCGGGACAGCCTTCGACTACGAGCAGTACTTC
CAISGTAFDYEQYF
>.|TRBV28|.|TRBJ2-2
TGTGCCAGCAGTTTACTACTAGCTGAGAACACCGGGGAGCTGTTTTTT
CASSLLLAENTGELFF
>.|TRBV18|.|TRBJ2-3
TGTGCCACCGGGATCCTAAGCACAGATACGCAGTATTTT
CATGILSTDTQYF
>.|TRBV5-4|.|TRBJ1-5
TGTGCCAGCAGCGGAGTAGACGATGAGGAGCCCCAGCATTTT
CASSGVDDEEPQHF
>.|TRBV6-1|TRBD1|TRBJ2-3
TGTGCCAGCATCCCGGGACAGGGAACAGATACGCAGTATTTT
CASIPGQGTDTQYF
>once|TRBV2|TRBD1|TRBJ1-5
TGTGCCAGCAGCAGCGACAGGGCCGGCAATCAGCCCCAGCATTTT
CASSSDRAGNQPQHF
>.|TRBV7-2|.|TRBJ1-5
TGTGCCAGCAGCTTAGAAGGCGGGGGTATTGGGCCCCAGCATTTT
CASSLEGGGIGPQHF
>few|TRBV5-1|TRBD2|TRBJ2-3
TGCGCCAGCAGCCCTCAGACTAGCGGGAGGGTGACAGATACGCAGTATTTT
CASSPQTSGRVTDTQYF
>.|TRBV9|TRBD1|TRBJ1-4
TGTGCCAGCAGCTCGGGACAGACAGCAACTAATGAAAAACTGTTTTTT
CASSSGQTATNEKLFF
>.|TRBV7-3|TRBD2|TRBJ2-7
TGTGCCAGCAGCCCAGCGGGGAATTACGAGCAGTACTTC
CASSPAGNYEQYF
>.|TRBV18|TRBD1|TRBJ1-5
TGTGCCAGCTCACCGGGACAGGAGGGTCAGCCCCAGCATTTT
CASSPGQEGQPQHF
>.|TRBV10-3|.|TRBJ2-3
TGTGCCATCAGACCCGGGATCACCACAGATACGCAGTATTTT
CAIRPGITTDTQYF
>.|TRBV28|.|TRBJ1-5
TGTGCCAGCAGTTTAATGCAGGGCCGTCAGCCCCAGCATTTT
CASSLMQGRQPQHF
>.|TRBV5-1|.|TRBJ2-5
TGCGCCAGCAGCTTGGAGGAGGAGACCCAGTACTTC
CASSLEEETQYF
>.|TRBV6-5|.|TRBJ1-3
TGTGCCACCAAGCCTTCACAGGGTCGAAACACCATATATTTT
CATKPSQGRNTIYF
>.|TRBV14|.|TRBJ2-5
TGTGCCAGCAGCCGTTCTAGCGTCCAAGAGACCCAGTACTTC
CASSRSSVQETQYF
>.|TRBV28|TRBD1|TRBJ1-3
TGTGCCGAGGGGACAGTCTCTGGAAACACCATATATTTT
CAEGTVSGNTIYF
>.|TRBV5-4|.|TRBJ2-7
TGTGCCAGCAGCCGCGGACAGTCCGACTACGAGCAGTACTTC
CASSRGQSDYEQYF
>once|TRBV27|.|TRBJ1-5
TGTGCCAGCAGTTTGTCAACAGGGACTCAGCCCCAGCATTTT
CASSLSTGTQPQHF
>.|TRBV19|TRBD1|TRBJ2-2
TGTGCCAGTAGTATCGGGACAGGGAACACCGGGGAGCTGTTTTTT
CASSIGTGNTGELFF
>.|TRBV5-1|TRBD2|TRBJ2-1
TGCGCCAGCAGCTTATCTAGCGGGGGGGGGAGGCTCTACAATGAGCAGTTCTTC
CASSLSSGGGRLYNEQFF
>.|TRBV19|TRBD1|TRBJ1-2
TGTGCCAGTAGTAAGGGACAGAACTATGGCTACACCTTC
CASSKGQNYGYTF
>.|TRBV4-1|TRBD1|TRBJ1-6
TGCGCCAGCAGCCAAGGGGGCGGAGGGGGCCTGTATAATTCACCCCTCCACTTT
CASSQGGGGGLYNSPLHF
>.|TRBV27|TRBD1|TRBJ2-5
TGTGCCAGCAGGAGACAGGGTTCGGGAGAGACCCAGTACTTC
CASRRQGSGETQYF
>few|TRBV9|.|TRBJ2-6
TGTGCCAGCAGCGGAGGTCCGGGAGAAGGGGCCAACGTCCTGACTTTC
CASSGGPGEGANVLTF
>.|TRBV7-9|.|TRBJ1-1
TGTGCCAGCAGCTTACCGGGTATGGGCACTGAAGCTTTCTTT
CASSLPGMGTEAFF
>.|TRBV28|TRBD2|TRBJ2-7
TGTGCCAGCAGTACCGGGACTAGCGGGAGAAGCTCCTACGAGCAGTACTTC
CASSTGTSGRSSYEQYF
>.|TRBV13|.|TRBJ2-7
TGTGCCAGCAGCCCAAAAGGGACTGCGAGCTCCTACGAGCAGTACTTC
CASSPKGTASSYEQYF
>.|TRBV11-2|TRBD1|TRBJ2-1
TGTGCCAGCAAATTCACAGGGGGCATGAGCTCCTACAATGAGCAGTTCTTC
CASKFTGGMSSYNEQFF
>few|TRBV4-3|.|TRBJ1-3
TGCGCCAGCAGCCAAGATTTGGGTGGAGGGGTTTTTGCTGCTGGAAACACCATATATTTT
CASSQDLGGGVFAAGNTIYF
>.|TRBV30|.|TRBJ2-3
TGTGCCTGGAGTGCCCAGGGGACGCAGTATTTT
CAWSAQGTQYF
>few|TRBV5-6|.|TRBJ2-6
TGTGCCAGCAGCTTCAGGGCCTTAGTTCTAAGGCACGGGGCCAACGTCCTGACTTTC
CASSFRALVLRHGANVLTF
>.|TRBV29-1|.|TRBJ2-7
TGCAGCGGACGATCCGGGACAACCTACGAGCAGTACTTC
CSGRSGTTYEQYF
>few|TRBV4-3|TRBD1|TRBJ1-2
TGCGCCAGCAGCCAGTCGGTCATGACAGGGACGGGCTACACCTTC
CASSQSVMTGTGYTF
>.|TRBV2|TRBD2|TRBJ2-1
TGTGCCAGCAGACCCACTAGCGGGGGACACAATGAGCAGTTCTTC
CASRPTSGGHNEQFF
>.|TRBV5-6|TRBD2|TRBJ2-1
TGTGCCACCACGGGGGGAAGAGGTGAGCAGTTCTTC
CATTGGRGEQFF
>.|TRBV19|.|TRBJ2-3
TGTGCCAGTAGTACCAAACGGCTCGGACAGTCCACAGATACGCAGTATTTT
CASSTKRLGQSTDTQYF
>few|TRBV19|.|TRBJ2-7
TGTGCCAGTAGTCCTCGTTCGCCAGGGGAGCAGTACTTC
CASSPRSPGEQYF
>.|TRBV9|TRBD2|TRBJ2-5
TGTGCCAGCAGCGTAGCGGGGGGGTTACAAGAGACCCAGTACTTC
CASSVAGGLQETQYF
>once|TRBV25-1|TRBD1|TRBJ1-5
TGTGCCAGCATAGGACAGGGGCACAATCAGCCCCAGCATTTT
CASIGQGHNQPQHF
>.|TRBV27|TRBD2|TRBJ2-1
TGTGCCAGCAGTTTAACTGCTAGCGGGAGTAGGGATGAGCAGTTCTTC
CASSLTASGSRDEQFF
>.|TRBV7-2|.|TRBJ2-5
TGTGCCAGCACCATCACCCCGGGACACCGCCAAGAGACCCAGTACTTC
CASTITPGHRQETQYF
>.|TRBV5-1|.|TRBJ2-5
TGCGCCAGCAGCTTGCCGGGAGAGGAGACCCAGTACTTC
CASSLPGEETQYF
>.|TRBV19|.|TRBJ1-2
TGTGCCAGTAGTATCCCCAGGGATATCTACTATGGCTACACCTTC
CASSIPRDIYYGYTF
>.|TRBV4-3|.|TRBJ1-1
TGCGCCAGCAGCCAAGATCTCAGGGCGGTGAACACTGAAGCTTTCTTT
CASSQDLRAVNTEAFF
>.|TRBV13|.|TRBJ2-5
TGTGCCAGCAGCTTAGCCGGGTTCGAGACCCAGTACTTC
CASSLAGFETQYF